This TCR beta chain appears in the sequencing data of a study of cytomegalovirus exposure and HLA in healthy donors. Worth noting for this clone: Antigen: not known.

The CDR3 spans 15 residues. V shed 5 bases and J shed 0 bases, with 14 bases lying between them. From germline, CDR1 is SGHTA and CDR2 FQGNSA. Study-wide points: It was taken for granted in presence/absence analyses that sequencing depth across donors was roughly uniform. For most subjects, TCR beta sequences were reported to predict HLA-A and HLA-B alleles with accuracy. Data from an earlier analysis indicated that most TCR beta V segments were productive either about 90% or about 30% of the time.

Primers included in the PCR were 60 Vbeta and 13 Jbeta primers. Generated by immunoSEQ multiplex PCR, the TCRdb table keeps only in-frame clones and is missing some. The sample has 60,000 to 70,000 clones, 78% seen once; the top ten hold roughly 7.8%. The sample comprised PBMCs. The chain recombines TRBV7-2 with TRBJ2-7; perhaps TRBD2 as D (6 bases). The clonotype comes from a young man in good health and CMV-seropositive. CDR3 nucleotide sequence: TGTGCCAGCAGCGAAACTTCCGGGGGCTCCTACGAGCAGTACTTC. This translates into CASSETSGGSYEQYF.